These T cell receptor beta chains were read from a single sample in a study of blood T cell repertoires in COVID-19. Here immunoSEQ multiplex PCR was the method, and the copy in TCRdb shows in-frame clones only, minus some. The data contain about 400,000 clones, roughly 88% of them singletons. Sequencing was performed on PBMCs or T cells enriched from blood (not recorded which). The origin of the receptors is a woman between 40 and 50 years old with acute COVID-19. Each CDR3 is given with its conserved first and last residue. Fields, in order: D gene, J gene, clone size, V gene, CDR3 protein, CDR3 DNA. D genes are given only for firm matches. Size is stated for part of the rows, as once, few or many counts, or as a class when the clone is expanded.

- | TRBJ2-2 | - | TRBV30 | CAWSVSRGTGELFF | TGTGCCTGGAGTGTATCCCGGGGCACCGGGGAGCTGTTTTTT
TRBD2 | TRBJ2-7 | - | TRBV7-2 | CASRITGTSGGAGEQYF | TGTGCCAGCAGAATAACCGGGACTAGCGGGGGGGCGGGCGAGCAGTACTTC
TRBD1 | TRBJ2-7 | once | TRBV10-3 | CAIRPGTGGYHEQYF | TGTGCCATCAGGCCCGGGACAGGGGGATACCACGAGCAGTACTTC
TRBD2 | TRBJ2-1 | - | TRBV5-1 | CASSESGGYEQFF | TGCGCCAGCTCGGAGAGCGGGGGCTATGAGCAGTTCTTC
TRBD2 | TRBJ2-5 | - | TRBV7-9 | CASSPSGAETQYF | TGTGCCAGCAGCCCTAGCGGGGCCGAGACCCAGTACTTC
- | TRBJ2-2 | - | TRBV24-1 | CATSATGYTGELFF | TGTGCCACCAGTGCGACAGGCTACACCGGGGAGCTGTTTTTT
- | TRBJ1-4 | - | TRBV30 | CAWSQAAVEKLFF | TGTGCCTGGAGTCAGGCCGCCGTCGAAAAACTGTTTTTT
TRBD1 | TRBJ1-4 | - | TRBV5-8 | CASSLGTGVNNEKLFF | TGTGCCAGCAGCTTGGGGACAGGGGTCAACAATGAAAAACTGTTTTTT
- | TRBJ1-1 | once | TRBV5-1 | CASSFPQGDTEAFF | TGCGCCAGCAGCTTCCCTCAAGGGGACACTGAAGCTTTCTTT
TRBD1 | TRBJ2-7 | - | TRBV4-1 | CASSGGTGNEQYF | TGCGCCAGCAGCGGTGGGACAGGGAACGAGCAGTACTTC
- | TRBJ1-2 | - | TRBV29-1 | CSVGGIYGYTF | TGCAGCGTTGGAGGGATTTATGGCTACACCTTC
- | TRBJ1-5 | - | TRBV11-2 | CASSLAAGQPQHF | TGTGCCAGCAGCTTAGCCGCGGGGCAGCCCCAGCATTTT
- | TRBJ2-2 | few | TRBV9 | CASSVGANTGELFF | TGTGCCAGCAGCGTAGGAGCGAACACCGGGGAGCTGTTTTTT
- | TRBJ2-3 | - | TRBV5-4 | CASSLPMTGRGDTQYF | TGTGCCAGCAGCTTGCCCATGACAGGGCGGGGAGATACGCAGTATTTT
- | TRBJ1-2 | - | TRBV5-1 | CASSTNPGLYGYTF | TGCGCCAGCTCCACCAACCCAGGGTTGTATGGCTACACCTTC
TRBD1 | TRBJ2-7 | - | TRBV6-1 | CASSEAWGQGYEQYF | TGTGCCAGCAGTGAAGCCTGGGGACAGGGTTACGAGCAGTACTTC
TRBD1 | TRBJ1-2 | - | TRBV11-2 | CASSSGGTGSYGYTF | TGTGCCAGCAGCTCCGGTGGGACAGGCAGCTATGGCTACACCTTC
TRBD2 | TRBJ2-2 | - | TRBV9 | CASSPRRGTNTGELFF | TGTGCCAGCAGCCCTCGGCGGGGGACGAACACCGGGGAGCTGTTTTTT
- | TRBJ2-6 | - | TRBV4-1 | CASSQGQGSSGANVLTF | TGCGCCAGCAGCCAGGGTCAGGGGAGCTCTGGGGCCAACGTCCTGACTTTC
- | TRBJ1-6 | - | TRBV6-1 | CASSEARGYNSPLHF | TGTGCCAGCAGTGAAGCGCGGGGCTATAATTCACCCCTCCACTTT
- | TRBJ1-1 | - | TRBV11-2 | CASCAGHTEAFF | TGTGCCAGCTGCGCGGGCCACACTGAAGCTTTCTTT
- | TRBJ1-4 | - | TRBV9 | CASSALQGSLIEKLFF | TGTGCCAGCAGCGCCCTACAGGGATCTTTGATTGAAAAACTGTTTTTT